A single sample gave rise to the 25 T cell receptor beta chains below, sequenced in a study of blood T cell repertoires in COVID-19 (dated by TCRdb to the early 2020s). The library was obtained by the immunoSEQ multiplex PCR assay. TCRdb retrieved this table from immuneACCESS and kept in-frame rearrangements only. Not all clones are present; in checked studies, unresolved V genes account for under half, and no reason is known for the remainder. The sample profile shows 200,000 to 250,000 clones; 82% of them were found once. The top ten clones comprise approximately 8% of the sample. The sequenced material came from peripheral blood. The receptors were gathered from a woman of 80 years or more with COVID-19, enrolled during active disease.

The chain links TRBV2 to TRBJ2-4; maybe TRBD2 (6 bases). Trimming pared 7 bases from V and 1 base from J, leaving 11 bases between. The length of the CDR3 is 14 residues. Germline CDR1 SNHLY, CDR2 FYNNEI. The CDR3 here is CASTWGEAKNIQYF. The CDR3 nucleotides read TGTGCCAGCACCTGGGGGGAGGCCAAAAACATTCAGTACTTC.

The rearrangement links TRBV5-1 to TRBJ1-1; D is undetermined. The CDR3 loop spans 15 amino acids. V shed 1 base and J shed 1 base, with 11 bases lying between them. CDR1 SGHRS and CDR2 YFSETQ come from the germline V gene. The CDR3 nucleotides read TGCGCCAGCAGCTTGTCAGGATCTGGGAACACTGAAGCTTTCTTT. This encodes CASSLSGSGNTEAFF.

The chain links TRBV9 to TRBJ1-4; unclear D gene. Germline CDR1 SGDLS, CDR2 YYNGEE. The CDR3 length is 14 residues. Trimming shortened V by 2 bases and J by 3 bases, and 8 bases separated the two germline ends. The chain's CDR3 is CASSVGGSNEKLFF. The CDR3 DNA follows: TGTGCCAGCAGCGTTGGTGGCTCTAATGAAAAACTGTTTTTT.

This chain connects TRBV7-8 to TRBJ2-1; D is possibly TRBD1 (6 bases). V was trimmed by 2 bases and J by 8 bases, leaving 13 bases between them. The CDR3 runs to 14 residues. Germline-derived CDR1 and CDR2 are SGHVS and FQNEAQ. The CDR3 DNA follows: TGTGCCAGCAGCTTATGGCAGGGGACGCATGAGCAGTTCTTC. This encodes CASSLWQGTHEQFF.

The gene calls are TRBV18 and TRBJ1-3; 9 bases are a match to TRBD1. V shed 6 bases, J shed 4 bases, and the junction held 7 bases outside the gene matches. The CDR3 has 15 amino acids. Germline CDR1 reads KGHSH; CDR2 reads LQKENI. This CDR3 is CASSTPGQGGNTIYF. CDR3 nucleotides: TGTGCCAGCTCCACCCCGGGACAGGGAGGAAACACCATATATTTT.

This chain joins TRBV28 and TRBJ1-6, with 7 bases identical to TRBD1. The CDR3 length is 21 residues. V dropped 5 bases and J dropped 0; count of bases not matched to a gene: 19. Germline CDR1 is MDHEN and CDR2 is SYDVKM. CDR3 amino acids: CASSLDPTGKIGGSYNSPLHF. For the CDR3, the DNA is TGTGCCAGCAGTCTTGACCCGACAGGGAAAATAGGGGGCTCCTATAATTCACCCCTCCACTTT.

The table lists this clone with a count of one. The chain joins TRBV16 to TRBJ1-6; D gene uncertain. Germline V CDR1 and CDR2: KGHSY, FQNENV. The CDR3 is made up of 15 amino acids. Trimming took off 2 bases at V and 6 bases at J, with 11 bases between the two ends. This chain's CDR3 is CASSQSASLNSPLHF. CDR3 coding DNA: TGTGCCAGCAGCCAAAGTGCGAGTCTTAATTCACCCCTCCACTTT.

This chain joins TRBV4-1 and TRBJ1-1, with 7 nucleotides matching TRBD1. The CDR3 is 17 residues long. Germline-derived CDR1 and CDR2 are MGHRA and YSYEKL. J was trimmed by 4 bases and V by 1 base; bases with no gene match: 12. CDR3 region: CASSQGTGKTSGTEAFF. DNA of the CDR3: TGCGCCAGCAGCCAAGGGACAGGAAAGACCTCGGGCACTGAAGCTTTCTTT.

The V gene is TRBV6-1, the J gene TRBJ1-4; 7 nucleotides match TRBD1. This CDR3 region has 16 residues. Germline lookup yields CDR1 MNHNS and CDR2 SASEGT. The V and J ends lost 2 bases and 5 bases, in that order; junction bases with no gene match: 8. The CDR3 protein is CASSEPAGGLNEKLFF. DNA for the CDR3: TGTGCCAGCAGTGAACCGGCAGGGGGTTTGAATGAAAAACTGTTTTTT.

The chain employs TRBV5-1 and TRBJ1-2, with D perhaps matching TRBD1 (6 bases). Germline V gene lookup returns CDR1 SGHRS and CDR2 YFSETQ. The CDR3 has 17 residues. V was cut by 7 bases and J by 5 bases, with 27 bases left in between. The CDR3 region is CASHPGTLRIRPYGYTF. The CDR3 nucleotides are TGCGCCAGCCACCCCGGGACATTGCGGATTCGTCCTTATGGCTACACCTTC.

The V gene is TRBV7-2, the J gene TRBJ1-5; 9 bases line up with TRBD1. V was pared by 2 bases and J by 7 bases, with 3 bases of the junction left unmatched. In germline, CDR1 is SGHTA, CDR2 FQGNSA. CDR3 size: 14 residues. In nucleotides, the CDR3 is TGTGCCAGCAGCTTAAGACAGGGGGGACAGCCCCAGCATTTT. The encoded protein is CASSLRQGGQPQHF. The variable domain in full, completed from reference TRBV7-2 and TRBJ1-5, reads GAGVSQSPSNKVTEKGKDVELRCDPISGHTALYWYRQSLGQGLEFLIYFQGNSAPDKSGLPSDRFSAERTGGSVSTLTIQRTQQEDSAVYLCASSLRQGGQPQHFGDGTRLSIL.

The V call is TRBV7-2, the J call TRBJ1-6; TRBD1 might be the D (5 bases). Looked up from germline, CDR1 is SGHTA and CDR2 is FQGNSA. Trimming removed 5 bases from V and 8 bases from J, with 22 bases in between. This CDR3 has 17 amino acids. The CDR3 DNA follows: TGTGCCAGCAGCCAATGGACACTAACAAGAGCCTATTCACCCCTCCACTTT. It codes for CASSQWTLTRAYSPLHF.

This clone was recorded a few times. V gene TRBV29-1 combines with J gene TRBJ2-1; tentatively, D is TRBD1 (5 bases). The germline CDR1 and CDR2 sequences are SQVTM and ANQGSEA. This CDR3 is built from 11 residues. V lost 0 bases to trimming and J lost 15 bases, with 12 bases between them. CDR3 sequence (DNA): TGCAGCGTTGAAGATAGAAACAGGCCGTTCTTC. Protein product: CSVEDRNRPFF.

The chain recombines TRBV18 with TRBJ2-5; D is unresolved. The CDR3 runs to 13 residues. Germline CDR1 is KGHSH and CDR2 is LQKENI. V was trimmed by 2 bases and J by 1 base, leaving 5 bases between them. CDR3 in amino acids: CASSPSVQETQYF. The CDR3 DNA reads as TGTGCCAGCTCACCATCGGTCCAAGAGACCCAGTACTTC.

The rearrangement links TRBV20-1 to TRBJ2-1; 8 nucleotides line up with TRBD2. Germline assignment: CDR1 DFQATT and CDR2 SNEGSKA (reference sequence). The CDR3 contains 13 residues. Germline trimming cut 3 bases from V and 9 bases from J; bases unmatched to any gene: 7. The CDR3 protein is CSASRAGDGEQFF. DNA for the CDR3: TGCAGTGCTAGTCGAGCGGGAGATGGTGAGCAGTTCTTC.

The CDR3 reads CASSLVSTYYGYTF. CDR3 sequence (DNA): TGTGCCAGCAGCTTGGTATCCACTTACTATGGCTACACCTTC. This sequence joins TRBV5-6 and TRBJ1-2, with D unclear. The V gene lost 0 bases and the J gene lost 3 bases, with 9 bases spanning the gap. CDR1 is SGHDT and CDR2 is YYEEEE in the germline V gene. This CDR3 is 14 amino acids long.

CDR3: CAWSVRAEQYF. In DNA, the CDR3 is TGTGCCTGGAGTGTACGAGCGGAGCAGTACTTC. The chain couples TRBV30 to TRBJ2-7; D unresolved. The CDR3 totals 11 residues. Germline-derived CDR1 and CDR2 are GTSNPN and SVGIG (reference sequence). With 0 bases removed from V and 7 bases from J, the gap between germline ends came to 7 bases.

This chain joins TRBV6-6 and TRBJ1-5, with D perhaps TRBD1 (5 bases). With 5 bases removed from V and 1 base from J, the gap between germline ends came to 9 bases. Per germline, CDR1 MNHNY and CDR2 SVGAGI (reference sequence). This CDR3 spans 14 amino acids. The CDR3 nucleotides read TGTGCCAGCAGTGACGACAGAAGCAATCAGCCCCAGCATTTT. Its protein product is CASSDDRSNQPQHF.

This clone was found once. The chain carries TRBV7-9 and TRBJ1-4; D ambiguous. Deletions cut 3 bases from V and 3 bases from J, with 8 bases between. Germline V gene data show CDR1 as SEHNR and CDR2 as FQNEAQ (reference sequence). CDR3 length equals 14 residues. CDR3 sequence reads: CASSFGMANEKLFF. Written as DNA, the CDR3 is TGTGCCAGCAGCTTTGGCATGGCTAATGAAAAACTGTTTTTT.

The chain is built from TRBV5-6 and TRBJ2-3, with 8 bases matching TRBD2. V was clipped by 2 bases and J by 6 bases; unmatched bases: 2. The CDR3 is 13 residues long. Germline values: CDR1 SGHDT, CDR2 YYEEEE. DNA of the CDR3: TGTGCCAGCAGCTTCGGGGGGGATGATACGCAGTATTTT. Translating it yields CASSFGGDDTQYF.

This rearrangement joins TRBV5-1 to TRBJ2-1; 11 bases map to TRBD2. The V gene end was trimmed by 5 bases and the J gene end by 2 bases; junction bases not matched to a gene: 3. CDR3 length: 15 amino acids. Germline CDR1 SGHRS, CDR2 YFSETQ. Here the CDR3 DNA reads TGCGCCAGCAGACTAGCGGGGGAGACCTACAATGAGCAGTTCTTC. It translates to CASRLAGETYNEQFF.

The chain recombines TRBV18 with TRBJ1-5; 7 bases are shared with TRBD1. Germline CDR1 is KGHSH and CDR2 is LQKENI. The length of the CDR3 is 16 residues. V was clipped by 1 base and J by 1 base; unmatched bases: 4. CDR3 in DNA: TGTGCCAGCTCACCACGAGGGGGCGCAAGCAATCAGCCCCAGCATTTT. This translates into CASSPRGGASNQPQHF.

The count of this clone is one. The CDR3 is CASSINSYEQYF. In DNA, the CDR3 is TGTGCCAGCAGTATTAACTCCTACGAGCAGTACTTC. The chain combines TRBV11-3 with TRBJ2-7; no definite D call. There are 12 residues in the CDR3. V shed 6 bases and J shed 0 bases, with 6 bases lying between them. The germline CDR1 and CDR2 sequences are SGHNT and YENEEA.

The rearrangement joins TRBV30 to TRBJ2-5, with D possibly being TRBD2 (6 bases). The V end was cut by 2 bases, the J end by 3 bases, with 7 bases between. The CDR3 runs to 12 residues. Germline CDR1 reads GTSNPN; CDR2 reads SVGIG (reference sequence). CDR3 sequence: CAWSPGEETQYF. CDR3 bases: TGTGCCTGGAGTCCGGGGGAAGAGACCCAGTACTTC.

This clone has only one observation. The V gene is TRBV7-9, the J gene TRBJ2-7; tentative D call: TRBD1 (5 bases). The CDR3 covers 14 residues. Germline V gene lookup returns CDR1 SEHNR and CDR2 FQNEAQ (reference sequence). The ends were cut back, 5 bases at V and 3 bases at J, with 14 bases in the middle. This CDR3 reads CASSPQGALYEQYF. Here the CDR3 DNA reads TGTGCCAGCAGCCCGCAGGGTGCCCTCTACGAGCAGTACTTC.